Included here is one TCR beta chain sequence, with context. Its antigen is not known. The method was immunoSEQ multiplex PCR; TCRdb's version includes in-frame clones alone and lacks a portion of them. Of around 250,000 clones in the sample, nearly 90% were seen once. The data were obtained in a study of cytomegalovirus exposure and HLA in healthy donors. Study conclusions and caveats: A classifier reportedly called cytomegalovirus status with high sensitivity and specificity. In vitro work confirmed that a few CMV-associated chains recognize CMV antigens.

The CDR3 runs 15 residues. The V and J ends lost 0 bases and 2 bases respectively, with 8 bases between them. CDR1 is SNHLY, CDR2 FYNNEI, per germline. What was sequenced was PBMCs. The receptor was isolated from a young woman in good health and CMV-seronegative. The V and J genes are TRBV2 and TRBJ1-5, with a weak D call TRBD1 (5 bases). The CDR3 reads CASSEAGGGNQPQHF. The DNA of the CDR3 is TGTGCCAGCAGTGAAGCCGGGGGGGGCAATCAGCCCCAGCATTTT.